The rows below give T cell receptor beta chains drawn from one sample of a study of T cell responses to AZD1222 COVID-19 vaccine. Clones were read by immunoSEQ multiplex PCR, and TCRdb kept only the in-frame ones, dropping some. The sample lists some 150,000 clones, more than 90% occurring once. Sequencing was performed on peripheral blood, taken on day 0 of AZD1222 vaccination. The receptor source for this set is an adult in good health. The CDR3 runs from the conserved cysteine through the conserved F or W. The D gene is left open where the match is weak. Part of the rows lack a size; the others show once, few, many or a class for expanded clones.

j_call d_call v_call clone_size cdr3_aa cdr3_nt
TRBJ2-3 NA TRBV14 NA CASSQGGKDTQYF TGTGCCAGCAGCCAAGGAGGGAAGGATACGCAGTATTTT
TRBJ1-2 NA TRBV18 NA CASSPLGEGYGYTF TGTGCCAGCTCACCCCTCGGGGAAGGCTACGGCTACACCTTC
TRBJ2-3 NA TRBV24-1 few CATILRGADTQYF TGTGCCACCATCTTAAGGGGAGCAGATACGCAGTATTTT
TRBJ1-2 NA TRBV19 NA CASSPGWNYGYTF TGTGCCAGTAGTCCAGGGTGGAACTATGGCTACACCTTC
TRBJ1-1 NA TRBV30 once CAGQNTEAFF TGTGCCGGCCAGAACACTGAAGCTTTCTTT
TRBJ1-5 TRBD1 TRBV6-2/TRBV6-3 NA CASSSTGEVQPQHF TGTGCCAGCAGTTCCACAGGGGAGGTTCAGCCCCAGCATTTT
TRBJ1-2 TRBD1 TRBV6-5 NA CASLVTGWNYGYTF TGTGCCAGCTTAGTGACAGGGTGGAACTATGGCTACACCTTC
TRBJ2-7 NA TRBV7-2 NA CASSLRQAVGYYEQYF TGTGCCAGCAGCCTACGACAGGCGGTGGGGTACTACGAGCAGTACTTC
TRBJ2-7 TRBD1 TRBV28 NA CATTGQGYEQYF TGTGCCACCACGGGACAGGGTTACGAGCAGTACTTC
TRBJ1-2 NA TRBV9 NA CASSVNSAYGYTF TGTGCCAGCAGCGTAAACAGTGCCTATGGCTACACCTTC
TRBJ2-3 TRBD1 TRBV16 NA CASSQSGQGTDTQYF TGTGCCAGCAGCCAATCGGGACAGGGCACAGATACGCAGTATTTT
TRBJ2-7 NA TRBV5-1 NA CASSLNRAYEQYF TGCGCCAGCAGCTTGAACAGAGCCTACGAGCAGTACTTC
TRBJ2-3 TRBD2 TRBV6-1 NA CASSWAGGSTDTQYF TGTGCCAGCAGTTGGGCGGGGGGGAGCACAGATACGCAGTATTTT
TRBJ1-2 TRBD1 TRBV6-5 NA CASSTGQKNYGYTF TGTGCCAGCAGCACGGGACAGAAAAACTATGGCTACACCTTC
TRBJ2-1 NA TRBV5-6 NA CASRPLSWRAKGEQFF TGTGCCAGCAGACCGTTGTCTTGGCGGGCTAAAGGTGAGCAGTTCTTC
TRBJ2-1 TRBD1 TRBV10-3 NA CATDASGTGDNEQFF TGTGCCACCGATGCTTCCGGGACAGGGGACAATGAGCAGTTCTTC
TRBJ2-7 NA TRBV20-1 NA CSALHYEQYF TGCAGTGCCCTACATTACGAGCAGTACTTC
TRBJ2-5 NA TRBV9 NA CASSVTGTETQYF TGTGCCAGCAGCGTTACAGGGACCGAGACCCAGTACTTC